This T cell receptor beta chain originates from a study of blood T cell repertoires in COVID-19. Libraries were prepared by immunoSEQ multiplex PCR; TCRdb keeps only in-frame clonotypes and omits some of them. In the table there are about 150,000 clones, over 75% of which are singletons. This CDR3 is built from 13 residues. Germline CDR1 SGHTA, CDR2 FQGNSA. V was trimmed by 7 bases and J by 8 bases, leaving 17 bases between them. J is TRBJ1-2 and V is TRBV7-2; a possible D gene is TRBD1 (6 bases). What was sequenced was peripheral blood. This clonotype was obtained from a man aged 55 to 69 with COVID-19, enrolled during active disease. Written as DNA, the CDR3 is TGTGCCAGCACCATGGACAGTATGGGCGGCTACACCTTC. It codes for CASTMDSMGGYTF.